This entry features one TCR beta chain sequence. Its antigen is unknown. Within one base of it there is no much larger clone, and no base qualities were kept. Donors formed part of the validation cohort, which comprised 120 subjects and was distinct from the first cohort of under 850 subjects. This sample is part of a study of cytomegalovirus exposure and HLA in healthy donors (TCRdb year 2017). Background for the entire study: The 650 to 800 repertoires of the first cohort and the 120 validation repertoires were produced on the same platform, according to a later analysis. The study was designed to test whether signatures of past pathogen exposure could be identified by cataloging public T cell receptors. In addition to the first cohort of 666 subjects, a separate validation cohort of 130 or so different subjects was used. High-throughput TCR immunosequencing, statistical association of individual TCRs with disease status, and machine learning were combined to predict cytomegalovirus infection status. Broader findings and caveats from the paper: The classifier was reported to diagnose cytomegalovirus status with high specificity and sensitivity in both the original cohort and the validation cohort. Of the cluster scores, roughly 95% were above 0 in a later analysis, which found that TCRs clustered in the first cohort also tended to co-occur in the 120 validation repertoires. A few of the identified cytomegalovirus-associated TCR beta chains were confirmed in vitro to be specific for cytomegalovirus antigens. The validation cohort had no HLA typing available for a later analysis, so co-occurrence within that cohort was assessed over all 130 or so repertoires. In the study, around 160 TCR beta chains were listed as associated with cytomegalovirus. The authors suggested that the approach could potentially be extended to other disease states and immunological phenotypes. Most TCR sequences were observed very rarely across donors, whereas some public TCRs were present in many individuals.

The library was produced with the immunoSEQ multiplex PCR assay. The source study handled its data this way. To diagnose cytomegalovirus status from the catalog of TCR beta chain sequences, a statistical classification framework was built. Held by TCRdb, this immuneACCESS table contains in-frame sequences only and omits some clones. Under half of the omission traces to an unresolved V gene where checked; the cause of the rest is unknown. V and J calls plus clone size are reproduced from that table; the DNA served to infer D and trimming. The sample data list some 350,000 clones, and around 90% of these were observed just once. The ten biggest clones cover over 1% of the sample. V was cut back by 0 bases and J by 3 bases, leaving a gap of 8 bases between them. Via the germline V gene, CDR1 is LGHNA and CDR2 YSLEER. The CDR3 holds 14 amino acids from the cysteine to the phenylalanine. Only CDR3 DNA is held: 42 bases, read in frame from base 1.

The chain uses TRBV4-3 and TRBJ1-1, with the D gene call left open. The sequencing input was PBMCs. The TCR was taken from a woman in her thirties in good health and CMV-seropositive. CDR3 protein: CASSQDWGYTEAFF. Here is the DNA: TGCGCCAGCAGCCAAGACTGGGGTTACACTGAAGCTTTCTTT.